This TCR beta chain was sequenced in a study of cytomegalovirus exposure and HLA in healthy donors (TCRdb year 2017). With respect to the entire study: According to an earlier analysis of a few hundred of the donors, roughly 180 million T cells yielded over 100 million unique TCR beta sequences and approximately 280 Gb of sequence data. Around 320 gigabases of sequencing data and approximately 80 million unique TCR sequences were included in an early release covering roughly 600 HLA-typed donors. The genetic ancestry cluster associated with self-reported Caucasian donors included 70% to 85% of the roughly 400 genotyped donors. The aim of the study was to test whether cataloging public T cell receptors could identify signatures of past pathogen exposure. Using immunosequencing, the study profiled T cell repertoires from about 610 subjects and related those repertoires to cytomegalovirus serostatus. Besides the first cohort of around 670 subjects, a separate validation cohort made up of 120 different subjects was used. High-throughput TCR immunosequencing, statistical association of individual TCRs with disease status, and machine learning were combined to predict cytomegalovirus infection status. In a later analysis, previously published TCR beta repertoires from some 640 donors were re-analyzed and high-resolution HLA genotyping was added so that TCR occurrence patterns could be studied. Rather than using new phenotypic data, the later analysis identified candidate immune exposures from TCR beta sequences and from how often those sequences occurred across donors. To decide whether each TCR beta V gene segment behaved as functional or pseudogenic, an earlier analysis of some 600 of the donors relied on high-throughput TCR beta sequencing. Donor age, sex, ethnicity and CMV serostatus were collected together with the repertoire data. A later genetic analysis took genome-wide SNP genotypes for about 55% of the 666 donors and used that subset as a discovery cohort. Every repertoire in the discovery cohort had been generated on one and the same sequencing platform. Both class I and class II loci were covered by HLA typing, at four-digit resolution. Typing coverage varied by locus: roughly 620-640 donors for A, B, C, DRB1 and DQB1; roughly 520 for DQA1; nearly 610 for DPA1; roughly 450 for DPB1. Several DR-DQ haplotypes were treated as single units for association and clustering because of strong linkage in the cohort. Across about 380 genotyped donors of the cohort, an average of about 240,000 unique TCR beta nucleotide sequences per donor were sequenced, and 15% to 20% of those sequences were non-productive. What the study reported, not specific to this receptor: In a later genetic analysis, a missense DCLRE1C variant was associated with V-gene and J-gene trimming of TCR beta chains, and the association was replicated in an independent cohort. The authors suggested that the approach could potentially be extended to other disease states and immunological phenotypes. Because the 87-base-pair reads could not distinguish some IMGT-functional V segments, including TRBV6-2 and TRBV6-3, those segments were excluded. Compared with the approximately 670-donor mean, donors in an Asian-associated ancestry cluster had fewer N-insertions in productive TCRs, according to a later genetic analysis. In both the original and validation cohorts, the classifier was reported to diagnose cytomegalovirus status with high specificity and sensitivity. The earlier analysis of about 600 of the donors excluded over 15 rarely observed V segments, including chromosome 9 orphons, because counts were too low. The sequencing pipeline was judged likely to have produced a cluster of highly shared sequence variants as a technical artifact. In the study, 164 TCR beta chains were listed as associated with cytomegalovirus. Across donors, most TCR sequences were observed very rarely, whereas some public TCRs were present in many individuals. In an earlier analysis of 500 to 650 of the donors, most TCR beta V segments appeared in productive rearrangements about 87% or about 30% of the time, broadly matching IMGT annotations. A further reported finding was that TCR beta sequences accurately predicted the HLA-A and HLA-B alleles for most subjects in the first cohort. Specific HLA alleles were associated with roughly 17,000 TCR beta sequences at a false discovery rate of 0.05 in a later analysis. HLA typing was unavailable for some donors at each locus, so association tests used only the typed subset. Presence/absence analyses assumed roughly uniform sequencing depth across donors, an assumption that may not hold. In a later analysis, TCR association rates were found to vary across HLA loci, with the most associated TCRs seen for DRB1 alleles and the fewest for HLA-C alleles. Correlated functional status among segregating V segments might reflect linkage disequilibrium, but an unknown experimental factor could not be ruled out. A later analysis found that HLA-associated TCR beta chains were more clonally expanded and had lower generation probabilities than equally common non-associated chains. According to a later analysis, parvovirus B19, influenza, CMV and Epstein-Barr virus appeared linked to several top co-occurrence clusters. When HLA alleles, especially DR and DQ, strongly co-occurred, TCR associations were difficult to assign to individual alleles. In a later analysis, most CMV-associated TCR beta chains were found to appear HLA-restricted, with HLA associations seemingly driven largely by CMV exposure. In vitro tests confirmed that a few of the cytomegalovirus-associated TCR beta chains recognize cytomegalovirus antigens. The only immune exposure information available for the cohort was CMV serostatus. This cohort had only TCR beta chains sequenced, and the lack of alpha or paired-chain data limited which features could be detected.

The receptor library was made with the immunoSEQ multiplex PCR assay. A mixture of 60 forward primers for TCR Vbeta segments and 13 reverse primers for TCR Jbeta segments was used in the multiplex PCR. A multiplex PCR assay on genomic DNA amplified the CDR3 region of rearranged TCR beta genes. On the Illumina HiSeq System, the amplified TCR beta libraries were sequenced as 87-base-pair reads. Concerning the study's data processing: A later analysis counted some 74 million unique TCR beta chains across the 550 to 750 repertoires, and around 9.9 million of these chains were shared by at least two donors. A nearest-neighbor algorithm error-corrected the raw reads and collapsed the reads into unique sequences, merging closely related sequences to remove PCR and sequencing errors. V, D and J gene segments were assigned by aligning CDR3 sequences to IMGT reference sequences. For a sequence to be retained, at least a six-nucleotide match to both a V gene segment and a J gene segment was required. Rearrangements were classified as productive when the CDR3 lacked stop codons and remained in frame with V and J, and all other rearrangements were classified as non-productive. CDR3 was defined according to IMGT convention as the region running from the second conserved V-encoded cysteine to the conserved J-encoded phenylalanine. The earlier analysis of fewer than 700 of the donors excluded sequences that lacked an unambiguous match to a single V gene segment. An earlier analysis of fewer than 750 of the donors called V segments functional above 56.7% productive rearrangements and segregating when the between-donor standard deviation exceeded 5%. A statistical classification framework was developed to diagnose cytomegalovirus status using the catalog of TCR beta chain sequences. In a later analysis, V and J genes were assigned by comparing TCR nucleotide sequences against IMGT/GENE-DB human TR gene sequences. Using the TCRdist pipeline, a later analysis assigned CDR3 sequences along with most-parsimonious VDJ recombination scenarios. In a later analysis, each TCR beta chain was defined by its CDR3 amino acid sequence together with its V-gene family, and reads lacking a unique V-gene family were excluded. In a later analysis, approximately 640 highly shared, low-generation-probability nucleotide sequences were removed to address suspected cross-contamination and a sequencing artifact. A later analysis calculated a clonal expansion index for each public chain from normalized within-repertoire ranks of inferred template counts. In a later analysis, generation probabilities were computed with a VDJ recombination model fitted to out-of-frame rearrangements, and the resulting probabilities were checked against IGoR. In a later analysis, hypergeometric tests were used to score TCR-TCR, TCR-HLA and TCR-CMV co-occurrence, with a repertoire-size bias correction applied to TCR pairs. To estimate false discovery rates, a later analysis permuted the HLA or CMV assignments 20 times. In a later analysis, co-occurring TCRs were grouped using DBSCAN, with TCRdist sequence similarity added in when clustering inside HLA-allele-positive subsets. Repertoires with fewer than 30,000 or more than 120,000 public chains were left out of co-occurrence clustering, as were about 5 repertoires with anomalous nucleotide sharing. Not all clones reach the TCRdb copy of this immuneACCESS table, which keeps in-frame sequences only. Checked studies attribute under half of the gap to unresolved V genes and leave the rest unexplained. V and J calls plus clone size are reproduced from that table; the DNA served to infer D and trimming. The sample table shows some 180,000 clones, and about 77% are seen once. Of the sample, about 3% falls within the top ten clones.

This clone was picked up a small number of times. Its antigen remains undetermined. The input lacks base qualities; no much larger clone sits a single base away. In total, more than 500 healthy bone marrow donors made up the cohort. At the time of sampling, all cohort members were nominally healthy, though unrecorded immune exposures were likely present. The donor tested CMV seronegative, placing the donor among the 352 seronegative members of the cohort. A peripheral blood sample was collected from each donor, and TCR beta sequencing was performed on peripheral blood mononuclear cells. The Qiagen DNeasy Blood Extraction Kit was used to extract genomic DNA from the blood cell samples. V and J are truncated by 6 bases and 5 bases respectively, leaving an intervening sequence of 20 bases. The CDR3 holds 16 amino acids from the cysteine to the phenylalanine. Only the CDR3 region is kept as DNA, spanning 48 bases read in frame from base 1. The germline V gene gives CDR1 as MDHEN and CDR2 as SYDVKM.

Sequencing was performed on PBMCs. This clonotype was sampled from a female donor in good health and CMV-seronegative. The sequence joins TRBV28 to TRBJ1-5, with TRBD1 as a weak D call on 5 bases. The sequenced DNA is TGTGCCAGCAGCATACGGCGGGGCCATCGGGATCAGCCCCAGCATTTT. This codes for CASSIRRGHRDQPQHF.